The present T cell receptor beta chain was sequenced within a study of beta chain features in type 1 diabetes. About this clone itself: Its target is unknown.

Cell sorting via CD45RO/CCR7/CD25/CD127/CD95/CD27 was performed to obtain CD4+ naive, central memory, regulatory and stem cell-like memory cells. Expressed TCRB transcripts were sequenced, since all the RNA that had been isolated was reverse transcribed. The repertoire was sequenced with immunoSEQ multiplex PCR; TCRdb's copy has only in-frame clones and lacks some. The sample yields about 240,000 clones, around 13% seen once. Study-level findings and limits: In these data, an HLA type influence on TCRB rearrangement remained unresolved. Moderate yet significant TCRB CDR3 shortening was seen in Type 1 diabetes patients in all four CD4+ subsets. Fewer insertions but more deletions were seen at VDJ junctions in type 1 diabetes patients.

With V trimmed by 4 bases and J by 4 bases, 5 bases remained unmatched. CDR3 size: 14 residues. Germline V gene sequence: CDR1 SGDLS, CDR2 YYNGEE. The sample comprised naive CD4+ T cells from blood. The chain carries TRBV9 and TRBJ2-7, with 10 bases matching TRBD2. The clonotype comes from a man under 40 with type 1 diabetes. The CDR3 coding sequence is TGTGCCAGCAGCTCGGGACTAGCGCTATACGAGCAGTACTTC. It specifies CASSSGLALYEQYF.